What follows are 9 T cell receptor beta chains derived from one specimen sequenced in a study. MiXCR was run by TCRdb on the RT-PCR reads, yielding one entry per CDR3 protein. The table records about 680,000 distinct CDR3 sequences, approximately 15% of them present only once. The material sequenced was memory CD4+ T cells from blood. The receptors were gathered from a female donor in good health, serving as a healthy control.

This clonotype has a handful of counts. The CDR3 nucleotides read TGCGCCAGCGGGTCCGGGACAGGGGTTGCTACTAATGAAAAACTGTTTTTT. Protein: CASGSGTGVATNEKLFF. V gene TRBV4-3 combines with J gene TRBJ1-4; 10 bases are shared with TRBD1. Germline V gene sequence: CDR1 LGHNA, CDR2 YSLEER. Trimming took 8 bases from V and 2 from J; bases not matched to a gene: 11. This CDR3 comprises 17 residues.

This clonotype was counted between two and nine times. The CDR3 nucleotides read TGCAGCGTTAAAGCCGGTTTTGTGAACACTGAAGCTTTCTTT. It translates to CSVKAGFVNTEAFF. The chain employs TRBV29-1 and TRBJ1-1; no clear D gene. The V gene lost 5 bases and the J gene lost 0 bases, with 13 bases spanning the gap. The CDR3 loop spans 14 amino acids. Germline CDR1 reads SQVTM; CDR2 reads ANQGSEA.

This clonotype was recorded a few times. The J gene is TRBJ1-2, the V gene TRBV20-1, with D maybe TRBD1 (6 bases). The CDR3 length is 14 residues. The germline CDR1 and CDR2 sequences are DFQATT and SNEGSKA (reference sequence). Trimming pared 0 bases from V and 6 bases from J, leaving 14 bases between. The CDR3 loop reads CSAREQGREDGYTF. CDR3 coding DNA: TGCAGTGCTAGAGAACAGGGAAGGGAAGATGGCTACACCTTC.

Only a few counts were recorded for this clonotype. One end of the junction does not line up with germline, which may come from a read error. V gene TRBV5-4 combines with J gene TRBJ2-7, with 11 bases that match TRBD2. The germline V gene encodes CDR1 SGHNT and CDR2 YYREEE (reference sequence). The CDR3 runs 15 residues. In nucleotides, the CDR3 is TGTTCCAGCAGCTTCGGGACTAGCGGCACCTACGAGCAGTACTTC. Protein product: CSSSFGTSGTYEQYF.

This clonotype occurred a few times. The chain recombines TRBV12-3 or TRBV12-4 with TRBJ1-5; 7 positions agree with TRBD1. This CDR3 has 13 residues. J gave up 5 bases and V 6 bases, and 4 bases lay outside the gene matches. DNA for the CDR3: TGTGCCAGCAGGACAGGGAGCTATCAGCCCCAGCATTTT. Translation gives CASRTGSYQPQHF.

This clonotype was picked up many times. V is TRBV5-6 and J is TRBJ1-4; TRBD1 matches 8 bases. Germline V gives CDR1 SGHDT, CDR2 YYEEEE. The V and J ends lost 4 bases and 8 bases, in that order; junction bases with no gene match: 10. The CDR3 runs to 15 residues. DNA of the CDR3: TGTGCCAGCAGCCTTGCCCAGGGGGCTCAGGAAAAACTGTTTTTT. Amino acids: CASSLAQGAQEKLFF.

In its sample, this clonotype was seen a few times. This chain links TRBV2 with TRBJ2-5, with TRBD1 identical over 10 bases. Unmatched junction bases numbered 3, after V lost 3 bases and J lost 5 bases. This CDR3 is 14 amino acids long. Per the germline V gene, CDR1 is SNHLY and CDR2 is FYNNEI. DNA for the CDR3: TGTGCCAGCAGTGAGACAGGGGGCAGGGAGACCCAGTACTTC. Its translation: CASSETGGRETQYF.

This clonotype was counted only a few times. The gene calls are TRBV20-1 and TRBJ1-6; 8 bases line up with TRBD1. The CDR3 loop spans 15 amino acids. V gave up 1 base and J gave up 9 bases; unmatched junction bases: 8. Germline loops: CDR1 DFQATT, CDR2 SNEGSKA (reference sequence). For the CDR3, the DNA is TGCAGTGCTAGAGTGGGGGACAGGTCGCTTTCACCCCTCCACTTT. Translation gives CSARVGDRSLSPLHF.

The sample holds many counts of this clonotype. This sequence joins TRBV20-1 and TRBJ2-7, with 9 nucleotides matching TRBD2. With V trimmed by 2 bases and J by 4 bases, 9 bases remained unmatched. Germline lookup yields CDR1 DFQATT and CDR2 SNEGSKA (reference sequence). The CDR3 runs 15 residues. In DNA form, the CDR3 reads TGCAGTGCTAGATCCCTCAGCGGGAGGCGGTACGAGCAGTACTTC. It translates to CSARSLSGRRYEQYF.